Reported below is one TCR beta chain. After removal of 6 bases from V and 6 bases from J, the junction contained 4 bases not matched to a gene. The CDR3 consists of 13 residues. This sample is part of a study of blood T cell repertoires in COVID-19. Study-level information: Both acute and convalescent COVID-19 samples were obtained from the United States, Italy and Spain. T cells, B-cell-depleted T cells, or PBMCs supplied cDNA or gDNA.

Authors' data handling: From reference gene primer amplification, estimates of nucleated cell counts were derived. Clones were read by immunoSEQ multiplex PCR, and TCRdb kept only the in-frame ones, dropping some. V and J calls plus clone size are reproduced from that table; the DNA served to infer D and trimming. Of fewer than 200,000 clones in the sample, more than 75% were seen once. The material sequenced was peripheral blood. The receptor comes from a man aged 35 to 55 with active or convalescent COVID-19. The chain couples TRBV12-3 or TRBV12-4 to TRBJ2-1, with TRBD2 identical over 8 bases. Here the CDR3 reads CASSYTSGNEQFF. The DNA of the CDR3 is TGTGCCAGCAGCTATACTAGCGGCAATGAGCAGTTCTTC.